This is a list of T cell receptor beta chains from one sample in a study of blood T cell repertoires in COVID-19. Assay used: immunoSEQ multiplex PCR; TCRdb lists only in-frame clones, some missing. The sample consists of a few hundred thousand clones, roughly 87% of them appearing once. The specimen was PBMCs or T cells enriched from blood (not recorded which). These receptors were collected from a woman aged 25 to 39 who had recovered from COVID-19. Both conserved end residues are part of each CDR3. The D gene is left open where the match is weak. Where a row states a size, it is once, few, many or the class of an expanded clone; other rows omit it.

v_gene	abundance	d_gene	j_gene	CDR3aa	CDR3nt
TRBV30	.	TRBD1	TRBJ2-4	CAPRGQYQNIQYF	TGTGCCCCGAGGGGGCAGTATCAAAACATTCAGTACTTC
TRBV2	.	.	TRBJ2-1	CASMTSSYNEQFF	TGTGCCAGCATGACTAGCTCCTACAATGAGCAGTTCTTC
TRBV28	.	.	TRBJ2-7	CASSQPGTSTYEQYF	TGTGCCAGCAGCCAACCCGGGACATCTACCTACGAGCAGTACTTC
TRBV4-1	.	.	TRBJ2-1	CASSQDLGRGNEQFF	TGCGCCAGCAGCCAAGATCTGGGCAGGGGCAATGAGCAGTTCTTC
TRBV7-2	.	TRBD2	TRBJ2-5	CASSRLAGGSQETQYF	TGTGCCAGCTCACGGCTGGCGGGGGGGTCCCAAGAGACCCAGTACTTC
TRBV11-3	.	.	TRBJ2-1	CASSLGPDNEQFF	TGTGCCAGCAGCTTAGGTCCCGACAATGAGCAGTTCTTC
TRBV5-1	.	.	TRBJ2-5	CASSRAAAPEETQYF	TGCGCCAGCAGCCGGGCAGCGGCGCCTGAAGAGACCCAGTACTTC
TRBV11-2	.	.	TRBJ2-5	CASSLVGAVKQETQYF	TGTGCCAGCAGCTTAGTAGGGGCGGTGAAACAAGAGACCCAGTACTTC
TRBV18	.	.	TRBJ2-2	CASSPPASGSTGELFF	TGTGCCAGCTCACCACCGGCCAGCGGAAGCACCGGGGAGCTGTTTTTT
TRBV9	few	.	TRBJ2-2	CASSVDSGTGELFF	TGTGCCAGCAGCGTAGATTCGGGAACCGGGGAGCTGTTTTTT
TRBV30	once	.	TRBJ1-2	CAWSTPMDSRGRGVYGYTF	TGTGCCTGGAGTACTCCCATGGATTCCCGGGGGAGGGGAGTCTATGGCTACACCTTC
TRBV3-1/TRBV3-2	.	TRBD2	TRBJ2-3	CASSQTAGSTDTQYF	TGTGCCAGCAGCCAAACAGCGGGGAGCACAGATACGCAGTATTTT
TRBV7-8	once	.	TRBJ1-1	CASRSGDTEAFF	TGTGCCAGCAGGTCAGGGGACACTGAAGCTTTCTTT
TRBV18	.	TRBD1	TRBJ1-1	CASSPGTGGISNTEAFF	TGTGCCAGCTCACCCGGGACAGGCGGAATTTCGAACACTGAAGCTTTCTTT
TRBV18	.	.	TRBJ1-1	CASSRRRDTEAFF	TGTGCCAGCTCACGGAGGAGGGACACTGAAGCTTTCTTT
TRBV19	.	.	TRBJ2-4	CASSWGGADNIQYF	TGTGCCAGTAGTTGGGGGGGCGCAGATAACATTCAGTACTTC
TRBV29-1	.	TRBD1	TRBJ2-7	CSVPGWGTGIDGEQYF	TGCAGCGTTCCCGGGTGGGGGACAGGGATCGACGGCGAGCAGTACTTC
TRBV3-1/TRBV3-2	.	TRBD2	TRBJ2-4	CASSQAGGLPGNIQYF	TGTGCCAGCAGCCAAGCGGGGGGGCTGCCAGGAAACATTCAGTACTTC
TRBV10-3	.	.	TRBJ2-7	CAISEPELGGYEQYF	TGTGCCATCAGTGAACCCGAACTAGGGGGTTACGAGCAGTACTTC
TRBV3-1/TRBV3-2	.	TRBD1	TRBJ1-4	CASSPPGQGNEKLFF	TGTGCCAGCAGCCCCCCGGGACAGGGAAATGAAAAACTGTTTTTT
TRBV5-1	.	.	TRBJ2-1	CASSLVASGSYNEQFF	TGCGCCAGCAGCTTGGTTGCTAGTGGCTCCTACAATGAGCAGTTCTTC
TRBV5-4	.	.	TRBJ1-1	CASSLWGGLTEAFF	TGTGCCAGCAGCTTGTGGGGGGGGCTTACTGAAGCTTTCTTT
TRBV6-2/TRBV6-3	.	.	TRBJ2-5	CASSYSRGETQYF	TGTGCCAGCAGTTACTCGAGAGGGGAGACCCAGTACTTC
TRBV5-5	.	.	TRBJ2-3	CASSFYQGGAADTQYF	TGTGCCAGCAGCTTCTACCAGGGCGGGGCGGCAGATACGCAGTATTTT
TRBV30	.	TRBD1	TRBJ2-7	CAWRTRDSGTYEQYF	TGTGCCTGGAGAACGAGGGACAGCGGAACCTACGAGCAGTACTTC
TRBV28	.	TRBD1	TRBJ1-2	CASSLYRLHRGYGYTF	TGTGCCAGCAGTTTATATCGTTTGCACAGGGGCTATGGCTACACCTTC
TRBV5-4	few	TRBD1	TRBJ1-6	CASSRLQGAVGSPLHF	TGTGCCAGCAGCAGACTACAGGGGGCAGTCGGTTCACCCCTCCACTTT
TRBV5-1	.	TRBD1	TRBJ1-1	CASRNQGAGTEAFF	TGCGCCAGCAGAAACCAGGGGGCAGGCACTGAAGCTTTCTTT
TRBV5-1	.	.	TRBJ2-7	CASRAGTYEQYF	TGCGCCAGCAGGGCAGGAACCTACGAGCAGTACTTC
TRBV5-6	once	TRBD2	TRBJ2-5	CASSLQTSGVRKTQYF	TGTGCCAGCAGCTTGCAGACTAGCGGGGTCAGGAAGACCCAGTACTTC
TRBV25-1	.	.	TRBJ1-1	CASSEYTGTFF	TGTGCCAGCAGTGAATATACAGGGACTTTCTTT
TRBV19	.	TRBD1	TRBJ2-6	CASSTRQGVDSGANVLTF	TGTGCCAGTAGTACTCGACAGGGGGTAGACTCTGGGGCCAACGTCCTGACTTTC
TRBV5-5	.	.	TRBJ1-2	CASSLLGGDYGYTF	TGTGCCAGCAGCTTGTTAGGGGGTGACTATGGCTACACCTTC
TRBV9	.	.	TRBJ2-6	CASSVTPSPGTGANVLTF	TGTGCCAGCAGCGTAACCCCGAGTCCGGGGACTGGGGCCAACGTCCTGACTTTC
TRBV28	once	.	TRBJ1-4	CASSPLDQGGEKLFF	TGTGCCAGCAGTCCTTTGGACCAAGGCGGGGAAAAACTGTTTTTT
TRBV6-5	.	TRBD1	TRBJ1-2	CASSYQGAAGYTF	TGTGCCAGCAGTTATCAGGGGGCTGCTGGCTACACCTTC
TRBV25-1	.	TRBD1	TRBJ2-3	CASSEVDRGRATDTQYF	TGTGCCAGCAGTGAAGTCGACAGGGGAAGGGCCACAGATACGCAGTATTTT
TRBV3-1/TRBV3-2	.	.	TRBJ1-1	CASRPKVGGNTEAFF	TGTGCCAGCAGGCCAAAGGTCGGAGGGAACACTGAAGCTTTCTTT
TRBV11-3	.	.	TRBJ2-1	CASSLLRDNEQFF	TGTGCCAGCAGCTTACTCAGGGACAATGAGCAGTTCTTC
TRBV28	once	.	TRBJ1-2	CASRSPATGGGYTF	TGTGCCAGCAGGAGCCCCGCGACAGGAGGAGGCTACACCTTC
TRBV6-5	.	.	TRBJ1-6	CASRRQLDNSPLHF	TGTGCCAGCCGGAGGCAGCTTGATAATTCACCCCTCCACTTT
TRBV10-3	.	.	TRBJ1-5	CAISESWGQQPQHF	TGTGCCATCAGTGAGTCGTGGGGGCAACAGCCCCAGCATTTT